One and the same sample provided the 7 T cell receptor beta chains below, sequenced in a study of CD8+ T cells in alopecia areata. Extracted RNA was reverse transcribed, and the resulting cDNA served as sequencing template. Here immunoSEQ multiplex PCR was the method, and the copy in TCRdb shows in-frame clones only, minus some. The data show some 150,000 clones, with less than 75% seen just once and less than 40% held by the top ten. The sequenced sample consisted of CD8+ T cells sorted from blood. The receptors here all came from a human donor in good health.

This chain joins TRBV14 and TRBJ2-1; D is uncertain. The CDR3 spans 12 residues. Germline V gene data show CDR1 as SGHDN and CDR2 as FVKESK. V lost 5 bases to trimming and J lost 12 bases, with 14 bases between them. CDR3 protein: CASSDSLVGQFF. DNA of the CDR3: TGTGCCAGCAGCGACTCTCTCGTGGGGCAGTTCTTC.

The chain combines TRBV9 with TRBJ2-2, with TRBD1 as a possible D gene (6 bases). The V and J ends lost 5 bases and 0 bases respectively, with 11 bases between them. CDR3 length: 15 amino acids. Germline CDR1 and CDR2: SGDLS and YYNGEE. CDR3 DNA: TGTGCCAGCAGAGACAGGACCGCGAACACCGGGGAGCTGTTTTTT. Translation gives CASRDRTANTGELFF.

This clone was observed a single time. CDR3 sequence reads: CASSLGRSGDRVKQYF. DNA for the CDR3: TGTGCCAGCAGTTTAGGACGGTCGGGGGACAGAGTTAAGCAGTACTTC. The chain employs TRBV27 and TRBJ2-7; weak D call: TRBD1 (7 bases). Per the germline V gene, CDR1 is MNHEY and CDR2 is SMNVEV (reference sequence). V dropped 2 bases and J dropped 8 bases, with 22 bases sitting between them. The CDR3 loop spans 16 amino acids.

There are a few counts of this clone. The chain carries TRBV27 and TRBJ2-6; D is perhaps TRBD1 (5 bases). V lost 5 bases, J lost 0 bases, and 14 bases lay in between. This CDR3 contains 17 residues. CDR1 MNHEY and CDR2 SMNVEV come from the germline V gene (reference sequence). CDR3: CASSPIQVISGANVLTF. Written as DNA, the CDR3 is TGTGCCAGCAGTCCCATACAGGTGATCTCTGGGGCCAACGTCCTGACTTTC.

The chain has TRBV4-1 and TRBJ1-2, with D possibly TRBD1 on 5 matching bases. The germline V and J ends were trimmed by 3 bases and 1 base, with 9 bases remaining between them. This CDR3 has 14 amino acids. The germline V gene encodes CDR1 MGHRA and CDR2 YSYEKL. The CDR3 reads CASSHQGSNYGYTF. CDR3 nucleotides: TGCGCCAGCAGCCACCAGGGAAGTAACTATGGCTACACCTTC.

On this clone itself: This sequence may be a read error, since a much larger clone differs from it by one base. The same CDR3 also results from other DNA sequences found in this sample. V gene TRBV6-5 combines with J gene TRBJ2-7, with D possibly being TRBD1 or TRBD2 (5 bases each). V was pared by 2 bases and J by 6 bases, with 5 bases between. The CDR3 has 11 amino acids. Germline loops: CDR1 MNHEY, CDR2 SVGAGI. CDR3 in DNA: TGTGCCAGCAGTTACGGGGGCGAGCAGTACTTC. This sequence encodes CASSYGGEQYF.

The chain joins TRBV7-9 to TRBJ1-1; D gene unclear. The CDR3 has 13 amino acids. Trimming pared 1 base from V and 7 bases from J, leaving 10 bases between. The germline V gene encodes CDR1 SEHNR and CDR2 FQNEAQ (reference sequence). This chain's CDR3 is CASSLGRGGEAFF. CDR3 nucleotides: TGTGCCAGCAGCTTAGGTCGAGGCGGTGAAGCTTTCTTT. The complete variable domain, with remaining parts taken from reference TRBV7-9 and TRBJ1-1, reads DTGVSQNPRHKITKRGQNVTFRCDPISEHNRLYWYRQTLGQGPEFLTYFQNEAQLEKSRLLSDRFSAERPKGSFSTLEIQRTEQGDSAMYLCASSLGRGGEAFFGQGTRLTVV.